This is a list of T cell receptor beta chains from one sample in a study of blood T cell repertoires in COVID-19. Sequencing used immunoSEQ multiplex PCR; TCRdb keeps in-frame clones, though not all of them. The sample records approximately 200,000 clones, less than 90% being singletons. Specimen: PBMCs or T cells enriched from blood (not recorded which). The receptor source for this set is a woman in her thirties who had been exposed to COVID-19. Both conserved end residues are part of each CDR3. The order of the fields is clone size, D gene, V gene, J gene, CDR3 protein, CDR3 DNA. The D gene is left open where the match is weak. Clone size is shown for a subset of rows, as once, few, many or a class of expanded clone.

clone_size: few
d_call: NA
v_call: TRBV4-2
j_call: TRBJ1-4
cdr3_aa: CASSQESGAVEKLFF
cdr3_nt: TGTGCCAGCAGCCAAGAAAGTGGGGCGGTTGAAAAACTGTTTTTT

clone_size: NA
d_call: TRBD1
v_call: TRBV3-1/TRBV3-2
j_call: TRBJ2-1
cdr3_aa: CASSHGDRGNEQFF
cdr3_nt: TGTGCCAGCAGCCATGGGGACAGGGGAAATGAGCAGTTCTTC

clone_size: NA
d_call: NA
v_call: TRBV9
j_call: TRBJ1-2
cdr3_aa: CASSVNFVGYPAGDGYTF
cdr3_nt: TGTGCCAGCAGCGTAAATTTCGTGGGGTATCCTGCAGGGGATGGCTACACCTTC

clone_size: NA
d_call: NA
v_call: TRBV29-1
j_call: TRBJ2-2
cdr3_aa: CSARGAANTGELFF
cdr3_nt: TGCAGCGCCCGTGGGGCCGCGAACACCGGGGAGCTGTTTTTT

clone_size: NA
d_call: TRBD1
v_call: TRBV2
j_call: TRBJ1-4
cdr3_aa: CASRGQGATNEKLFF
cdr3_nt: TGTGCCAGCAGGGGACAGGGGGCGACTAATGAAAAACTGTTTTTT

clone_size: NA
d_call: NA
v_call: TRBV27
j_call: TRBJ1-2
cdr3_aa: CASTRDKSYGYTF
cdr3_nt: TGTGCCAGCACCCGAGATAAAAGCTATGGCTACACCTTC

clone_size: NA
d_call: TRBD2
v_call: TRBV5-1
j_call: TRBJ2-1
cdr3_aa: CASSLSGGTYNEQFF
cdr3_nt: TGCGCCAGCAGCCTAAGCGGGGGGACCTACAATGAGCAGTTCTTC

clone_size: NA
d_call: NA
v_call: TRBV12-3/TRBV12-4
j_call: TRBJ1-3
cdr3_aa: CASSDRGNTIYF
cdr3_nt: TGTGCCAGCAGTGATAGAGGAAACACCATATATTTT

clone_size: NA
d_call: NA
v_call: TRBV7-3
j_call: TRBJ2-3
cdr3_aa: CASSFDRFTDTQYF
cdr3_nt: TGTGCCAGCAGCTTTGATAGATTCACAGATACGCAGTATTTT

clone_size: NA
d_call: NA
v_call: TRBV30
j_call: TRBJ2-4
cdr3_aa: CAWSVTGPKNIQYF
cdr3_nt: TGTGCCTGGAGTGTAACAGGGCCAAAAAACATTCAGTACTTC

clone_size: NA
d_call: NA
v_call: TRBV29-1
j_call: TRBJ2-7
cdr3_aa: CSAEDNSYEQYF
cdr3_nt: TGCAGCGCCGAGGATAACTCCTACGAGCAGTACTTC

clone_size: NA
d_call: NA
v_call: TRBV29-1
j_call: TRBJ2-6
cdr3_aa: CSAQVSGANVLTF
cdr3_nt: TGCAGCGCCCAGGTCTCTGGGGCCAACGTCCTGACTTTC

clone_size: NA
d_call: TRBD1
v_call: TRBV7-3
j_call: TRBJ1-2
cdr3_aa: CASSGDRVGGYTF
cdr3_nt: TGTGCCAGCAGCGGCGACAGGGTGGGAGGCTACACCTTC

clone_size: many
d_call: NA
v_call: TRBV5-4
j_call: TRBJ2-1
cdr3_aa: CASSPAGYNEQFF
cdr3_nt: TGTGCCAGCAGCCCGGCGGGCTACAATGAGCAGTTCTTC

clone_size: NA
d_call: TRBD2
v_call: TRBV5-6
j_call: TRBJ2-3
cdr3_aa: CASSFRSGGDTQYF
cdr3_nt: TGTGCCAGCAGCTTCCGTAGCGGGGGAGATACGCAGTATTTT

clone_size: NA
d_call: NA
v_call: TRBV7-8
j_call: TRBJ2-2
cdr3_aa: CASSLIPLNTGELFF
cdr3_nt: TGTGCCAGCAGCTTAATTCCACTCAACACCGGGGAGCTGTTTTTT

clone_size: NA
d_call: TRBD1
v_call: TRBV5-1
j_call: TRBJ1-2
cdr3_aa: CASSPTTGTGGGYTF
cdr3_nt: TGCGCCAGCAGCCCTACGACCGGGACAGGGGGTGGCTACACCTTC

clone_size: NA
d_call: NA
v_call: TRBV5-1
j_call: TRBJ1-3
cdr3_aa: CASSLGESSSGNTIYF
cdr3_nt: TGCGCCAGCAGCTTGGGGGAGTCAAGCTCTGGAAACACCATATATTTT

clone_size: NA
d_call: TRBD1
v_call: TRBV2
j_call: TRBJ2-2
cdr3_aa: CASKRPRDRVGTGELFF
cdr3_nt: TGTGCCAGCAAACGACCAAGAGACAGGGTGGGCACCGGGGAGCTGTTTTTT

clone_size: few
d_call: NA
v_call: TRBV5-1
j_call: TRBJ2-3
cdr3_aa: CASSLDYLSTDTQYF
cdr3_nt: TGCGCCAGCAGCTTGGACTACCTAAGCACAGATACGCAGTATTTT

clone_size: NA
d_call: NA
v_call: TRBV20-1
j_call: TRBJ2-1
cdr3_aa: CSASGGLVNEQFF
cdr3_nt: TGCAGTGCTAGTGGGGGACTCGTCAATGAGCAGTTCTTC

clone_size: once
d_call: NA
v_call: TRBV5-1
j_call: TRBJ1-1
cdr3_aa: CASSLTGNTEAFF
cdr3_nt: TGCGCCAGCAGCTTGACAGGGAACACTGAAGCTTTCTTT

clone_size: NA
d_call: TRBD1
v_call: TRBV9
j_call: TRBJ2-3
cdr3_aa: CASSVSWTGTDTQYF
cdr3_nt: TGTGCCAGCAGCGTATCCTGGACAGGTACAGATACGCAGTATTTT

clone_size: NA
d_call: NA
v_call: TRBV3-1/TRBV3-2
j_call: TRBJ1-6
cdr3_aa: CASSQAGRARSPLHF
cdr3_nt: TGTGCCAGCAGCCAAGCAGGCAGGGCCCGGTCACCCCTCCACTTT

clone_size: NA
d_call: NA
v_call: TRBV19
j_call: TRBJ2-4
cdr3_aa: CASTSGTGTAKNIQYF
cdr3_nt: TGTGCCAGTACCAGCGGGACAGGCACGGCCAAAAACATTCAGTACTTC

clone_size: once
d_call: NA
v_call: TRBV27
j_call: TRBJ2-5
cdr3_aa: CASSLVRGIGETQYF
cdr3_nt: TGTGCCAGCAGTTTGGTCCGAGGGATAGGGGAGACCCAGTACTTC

clone_size: NA
d_call: TRBD1
v_call: TRBV6-5
j_call: TRBJ1-5
cdr3_aa: CASSYHPGQGNQPQHF
cdr3_nt: TGTGCCAGCAGTTACCACCCCGGACAGGGGAATCAGCCCCAGCATTTT

clone_size: NA
d_call: NA
v_call: TRBV19
j_call: TRBJ1-2
cdr3_aa: CASSLQVDYGYTF
cdr3_nt: TGTGCCAGTAGTCTACAGGTGGACTATGGCTACACCTTC

clone_size: NA
d_call: NA
v_call: TRBV27
j_call: TRBJ1-2
cdr3_aa: CASSLRGGGYTF
cdr3_nt: TGTGCCAGCAGTTTGAGAGGAGGCGGCTACACCTTC

clone_size: once
d_call: NA
v_call: TRBV5-1
j_call: TRBJ2-3
cdr3_aa: CASSAGRGSTDTQYF
cdr3_nt: TGCGCCAGCAGCGCGGGCCGAGGGTCCACAGATACGCAGTATTTT

clone_size: NA
d_call: TRBD1
v_call: TRBV5-4
j_call: TRBJ1-1
cdr3_aa: CASSAGTGTTEAFF
cdr3_nt: TGTGCCAGCAGCGCCGGGACAGGGACCACTGAAGCTTTCTTT

clone_size: NA
d_call: NA
v_call: TRBV10-3
j_call: TRBJ1-5
cdr3_aa: CAISESRRARGESNQPQHF
cdr3_nt: TGTGCCATCAGTGAGTCCAGAAGGGCCCGGGGGGAAAGCAATCAGCCCCAGCATTTT

clone_size: NA
d_call: NA
v_call: TRBV30
j_call: TRBJ2-1
cdr3_aa: CAWSWTGRGNEQFF
cdr3_nt: TGTGCCTGGAGTTGGACAGGGAGGGGCAATGAGCAGTTCTTC

clone_size: NA
d_call: TRBD1
v_call: TRBV11-3
j_call: TRBJ2-7
cdr3_aa: CASSLETGGFYEQYF
cdr3_nt: TGTGCCAGCAGCTTAGAAACAGGGGGCTTCTACGAGCAGTACTTC

clone_size: NA
d_call: TRBD2
v_call: TRBV5-1
j_call: TRBJ2-7
cdr3_aa: CASSYASGVDYEQYF
cdr3_nt: TGCGCCAGCTCATACGCTAGCGGGGTTGATTACGAGCAGTACTTC

clone_size: once
d_call: TRBD2
v_call: TRBV7-2
j_call: TRBJ2-5
cdr3_aa: CASSTRLAGERETQYF
cdr3_nt: TGTGCCAGCAGCACCCGACTAGCGGGGGAGAGAGAGACCCAGTACTTC

clone_size: NA
d_call: NA
v_call: TRBV2
j_call: TRBJ2-1
cdr3_aa: CASRRTQKSSYNEQFF
cdr3_nt: TGTGCCAGCAGAAGAACACAGAAAAGCTCCTACAATGAGCAGTTCTTC

clone_size: NA
d_call: TRBD1
v_call: TRBV3-1/TRBV3-2
j_call: TRBJ1-2
cdr3_aa: CASSQVRSDRVNGYTF
cdr3_nt: TGTGCCAGCAGCCAAGTACGGTCGGACAGGGTCAATGGCTACACCTTC

clone_size: NA
d_call: TRBD1
v_call: TRBV6-1
j_call: TRBJ2-2
cdr3_aa: CASSVLLRGSAGELFF
cdr3_nt: TGTGCCAGCAGTGTCTTACTCAGGGGGTCCGCCGGGGAGCTGTTTTTT

clone_size: NA
d_call: NA
v_call: TRBV27
j_call: TRBJ2-3
cdr3_aa: CASRGAPHSTDTQYF
cdr3_nt: TGTGCCAGCAGGGGGGCCCCCCATAGCACAGATACGCAGTATTTT

clone_size: NA
d_call: NA
v_call: TRBV18
j_call: TRBJ1-1
cdr3_aa: CASSPGGSTEAFF
cdr3_nt: TGTGCCAGCTCACCAGGGGGCTCGACTGAAGCTTTCTTT

clone_size: NA
d_call: NA
v_call: TRBV7-8
j_call: TRBJ1-2
cdr3_aa: CASSLRNRFNYGYTF
cdr3_nt: TGTGCCAGCAGCTTAAGAAACAGGTTCAACTATGGCTACACCTTC

clone_size: NA
d_call: NA
v_call: TRBV21-1
j_call: TRBJ2-7
cdr3_aa: CASSRTGGREQYF
cdr3_nt: TGTGCCAGCAGCAGGACAGGGGGTCGCGAGCAGTACTTC

clone_size: NA
d_call: NA
v_call: TRBV5-1
j_call: TRBJ1-2
cdr3_aa: CASSFKGAGGYTF
cdr3_nt: TGCGCCAGCAGCTTTAAGGGAGCGGGAGGCTACACCTTC

clone_size: NA
d_call: TRBD1
v_call: TRBV30
j_call: TRBJ1-3
cdr3_aa: CAWAKQGGGNTIYF
cdr3_nt: TGTGCCTGGGCCAAACAGGGGGGCGGAAACACCATATATTTT

clone_size: NA
d_call: TRBD1
v_call: TRBV4-2
j_call: TRBJ1-2
cdr3_aa: CASSQERGTVAYGYTF
cdr3_nt: TGTGCCAGCAGCCAAGAGAGGGGGACAGTGGCATATGGCTACACCTTC

clone_size: few
d_call: NA
v_call: TRBV19
j_call: TRBJ1-2
cdr3_aa: CASSIRAHGYTF
cdr3_nt: TGTGCCAGTAGTATTAGAGCGCATGGCTACACCTTC

clone_size: NA
d_call: NA
v_call: TRBV29-1
j_call: TRBJ1-2
cdr3_aa: CSVEVAGTSYYGYTF
cdr3_nt: TGCAGCGTTGAAGTCGCCGGGACTTCGTACTATGGCTACACCTTC

clone_size: NA
d_call: NA
v_call: TRBV7-6
j_call: TRBJ1-4
cdr3_aa: CASSENGEKLFF
cdr3_nt: TGTGCCAGCAGCGAAAACGGTGAAAAACTGTTTTTT

clone_size: NA
d_call: NA
v_call: TRBV29-1
j_call: TRBJ1-1
cdr3_aa: CSVEGQPNTEAFF
cdr3_nt: TGCAGCGTTGAAGGACAGCCGAACACTGAAGCTTTCTTT

clone_size: NA
d_call: NA
v_call: TRBV27
j_call: TRBJ1-5
cdr3_aa: CASSPQGAVQPQHF
cdr3_nt: TGTGCCAGCAGTCCGCAGGGTGCGGTGCAGCCCCAGCATTTT

clone_size: NA
d_call: TRBD1
v_call: TRBV7-8
j_call: TRBJ2-7
cdr3_aa: CASSIDRASSYEQYF
cdr3_nt: TGTGCCAGCAGCATAGACAGGGCGAGCTCCTACGAGCAGTACTTC

clone_size: few
d_call: NA
v_call: TRBV3-1/TRBV3-2
j_call: TRBJ1-5
cdr3_aa: CASSHQGGNQPQHF
cdr3_nt: TGTGCCAGCAGCCACCAGGGTGGCAATCAGCCCCAGCATTTT

clone_size: NA
d_call: NA
v_call: TRBV11-3
j_call: TRBJ1-4
cdr3_aa: CASSLEGRGYEKLFF
cdr3_nt: TGTGCCAGCAGCTTAGAAGGAAGGGGCTATGAAAAACTGTTTTTT

clone_size: NA
d_call: TRBD1
v_call: TRBV5-8
j_call: TRBJ1-4
cdr3_aa: CASILPGTGPQKLFF
cdr3_nt: TGTGCCAGCATCCTCCCCGGGACAGGGCCCCAAAAACTGTTTTTT

clone_size: NA
d_call: TRBD1
v_call: TRBV13
j_call: TRBJ1-5
cdr3_aa: CASAGGPNQPQHF
cdr3_nt: TGTGCCAGCGCAGGGGGCCCCAATCAGCCCCAGCATTTT

clone_size: once
d_call: TRBD1
v_call: TRBV27
j_call: TRBJ1-2
cdr3_aa: CASSPGTVKGPYGYTF
cdr3_nt: TGTGCCAGCAGTCCCGGGACAGTAAAAGGCCCCTATGGCTACACCTTC